The entry that follows covers one TCR beta chain sequence. Its antigen is unidentified. While the first cohort had 600 to 800 subjects, the donors belonged to the separate validation cohort of more than 95 subjects. Data came from immunoSEQ multiplex PCR; TCRdb stores just in-frame clones and leaves some out. The top ten clones hold 10% of a sample with around 150,000 clones, roughly nine tenths of them seen once. This entry comes from a study of cytomegalovirus exposure and HLA in healthy donors. About the study: The roughly 120 validation repertoires, a later analysis reported, used the same platform as the roughly 710 first-cohort repertoires.

Regarding the study as a whole: While the bulk of TCR sequences proved rare, some public TCRs turned up in many donors.

Sequencing was performed on PBMCs. This clonotype was sampled from a woman between 18 and 29 years old in good health and CMV-seropositive.

CDR3 sequence: CAWKRGGTEAFF. CDR3 nucleotides: TGTGCCTGGAAGAGGGGGGGCACTGAAGCTTTCTTT. J is TRBJ1-1 and V is TRBV30; possible D gene TRBD1, 6 bases. V was shortened by 4 bases and J by 4 bases, with 10 bases between the two germline ends. This CDR3 spans 12 amino acids. The germline gives CDR1 GTSNPN, CDR2 SVGIG (reference sequence).